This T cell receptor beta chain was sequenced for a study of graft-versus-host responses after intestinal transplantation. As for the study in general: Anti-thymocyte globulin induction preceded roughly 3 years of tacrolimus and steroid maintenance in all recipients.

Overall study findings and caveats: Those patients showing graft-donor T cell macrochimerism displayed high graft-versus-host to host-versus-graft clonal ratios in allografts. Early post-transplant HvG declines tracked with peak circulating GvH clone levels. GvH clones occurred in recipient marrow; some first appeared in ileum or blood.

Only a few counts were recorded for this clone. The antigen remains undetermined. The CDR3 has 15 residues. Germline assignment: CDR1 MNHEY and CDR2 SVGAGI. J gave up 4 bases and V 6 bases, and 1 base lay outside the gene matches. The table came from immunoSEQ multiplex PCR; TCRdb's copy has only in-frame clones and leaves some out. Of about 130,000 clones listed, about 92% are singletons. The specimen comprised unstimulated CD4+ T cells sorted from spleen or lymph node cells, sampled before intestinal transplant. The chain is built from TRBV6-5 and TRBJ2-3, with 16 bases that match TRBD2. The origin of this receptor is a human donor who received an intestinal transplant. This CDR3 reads CASRGLAGGPDTQYF. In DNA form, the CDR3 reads TGTGCCAGCAGGGGACTAGCGGGGGGGCCAGATACGCAGTATTTT.